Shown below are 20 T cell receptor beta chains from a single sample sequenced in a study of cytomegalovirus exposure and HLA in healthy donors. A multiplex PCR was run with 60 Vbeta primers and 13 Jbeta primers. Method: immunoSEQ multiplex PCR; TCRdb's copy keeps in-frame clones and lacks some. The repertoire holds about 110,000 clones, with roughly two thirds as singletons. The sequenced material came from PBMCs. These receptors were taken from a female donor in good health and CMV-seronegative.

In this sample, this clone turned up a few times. The CDR3 protein is CASSQALDGRSISEQYF. The CDR3 nucleotides read TGTGCCAGCAGCCAAGCCCTGGACGGGAGGTCCATTAGCGAGCAGTACTTC. The gene calls are TRBV4-2 and TRBJ2-7; 7 positions agree with TRBD2. Trimming at V came to 1 base and at J to 6 bases, leaving 15 bases not matched to a gene. This CDR3 region has 17 residues. Germline V gives CDR1 LGHNA, CDR2 YNFKEQ.

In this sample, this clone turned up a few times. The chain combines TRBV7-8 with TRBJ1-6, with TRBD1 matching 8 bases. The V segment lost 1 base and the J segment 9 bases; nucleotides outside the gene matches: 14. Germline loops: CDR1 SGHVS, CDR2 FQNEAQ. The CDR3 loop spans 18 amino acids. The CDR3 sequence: CASSLVTSIGTGISPLHF. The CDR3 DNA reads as TGTGCCAGCAGCTTAGTTACATCGATCGGGACAGGCATTTCACCCCTCCACTTT. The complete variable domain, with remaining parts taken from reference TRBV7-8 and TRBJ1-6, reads GAGVSQSPRYKVAKRGQDVALRCDPISGHVSLFWYQQALGQGPEFLTYFQNEAQLDKSGLPSDRFFAERPEGSVSTLKIQRTQQEDSAVYLCASSLVTSIGTGISPLHFGNGTRLTVT.

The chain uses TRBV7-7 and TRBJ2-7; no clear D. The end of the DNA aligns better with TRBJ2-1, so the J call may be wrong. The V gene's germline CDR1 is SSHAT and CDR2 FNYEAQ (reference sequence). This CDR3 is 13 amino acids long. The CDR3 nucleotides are TGTGCCAGCAGCTTAGCTCTTGAGACAGAGCAGTTCTTC. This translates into CASSLALETEQFF.

CDR3 region: CASSPRGGSSSTDTQYF. The CDR3 bases are TGTGCCAGCAGCCCCCGTGGCGGCTCCAGTAGCACAGATACGCAGTATTTT. The V and J genes are TRBV7-6 and TRBJ2-3, with no clear D. V was trimmed by 5 bases and J by 0 bases, leaving 18 bases between them. The CDR3 contains 17 residues. The germline CDR1 and CDR2 sequences are SGHVS and FNYEAQ.

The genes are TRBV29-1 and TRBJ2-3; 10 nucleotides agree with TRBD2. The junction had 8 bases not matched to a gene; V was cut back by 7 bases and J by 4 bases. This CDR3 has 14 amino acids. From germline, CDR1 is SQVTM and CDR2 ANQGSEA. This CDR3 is CSADLAGVSDTQYF. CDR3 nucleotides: TGCAGCGCAGACCTAGCGGGAGTATCAGATACGCAGTATTTT.

Here the CDR3 DNA reads TGTGCCTGGAGTGCCACGGCCCACGGGGGTGGCTACACCTTC. Amino acid sequence: CAWSATAHGGGYTF. The V and J genes are TRBV30 and TRBJ1-2; TRBD1 might be the D (5 bases). The CDR3 totals 14 residues. The V end lost 1 base, the J end lost 7 bases, and 16 bases lay between the germline ends. Germline V gene lookup returns CDR1 GTSNPN and CDR2 SVGIG (reference sequence).

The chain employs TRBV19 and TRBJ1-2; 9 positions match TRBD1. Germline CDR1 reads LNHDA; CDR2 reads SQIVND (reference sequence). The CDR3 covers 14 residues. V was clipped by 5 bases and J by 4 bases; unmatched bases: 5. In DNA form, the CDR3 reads TGTGCCAGTAGTCCGGGACAGGGCTTCTATGGCTACACCTTC. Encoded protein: CASSPGQGFYGYTF.

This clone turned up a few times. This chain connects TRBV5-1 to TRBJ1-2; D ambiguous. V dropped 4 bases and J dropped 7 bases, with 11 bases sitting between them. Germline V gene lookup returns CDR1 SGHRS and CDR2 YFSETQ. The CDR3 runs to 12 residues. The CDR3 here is CASSPNSGGYTF. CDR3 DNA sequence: TGCGCCAGCAGCCCAAATAGTGGTGGCTACACCTTC.

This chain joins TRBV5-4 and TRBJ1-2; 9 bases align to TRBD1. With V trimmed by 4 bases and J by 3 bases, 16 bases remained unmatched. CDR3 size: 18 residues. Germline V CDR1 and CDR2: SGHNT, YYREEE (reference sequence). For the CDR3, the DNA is TGTGCCAGCAGCCGTTTTCCCGGGACAGGGTCTTCGGACTATGGCTACACCTTC. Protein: CASSRFPGTGSSDYGYTF.

CDR3 amino acids: CASREPNTGELFF. CDR3 sequence (DNA): TGTGCCAGCCGCGAGCCGAACACCGGGGAGCTGTTTTTT. The rearrangement links TRBV7-3 to TRBJ2-2; no clear D. CDR1 and CDR2 from the germline V gene are SGHTA and FQGTGA. This CDR3 is 13 amino acids long. V lost 8 bases and J 0 bases, leaving 7 bases between the germline ends. Together with reference TRBV7-3 and TRBJ2-2, the CDR3 gives the full variable domain: GAGVSQTPSNKVTEKGKYVELRCDPISGHTALYWYRQSLGQGPEFLIYFQGTGAADDSGLPNDRFFAVRPEGSVSTLKIQRTERGDSAVYLCASREPNTGELFFGEGSRLTVL.

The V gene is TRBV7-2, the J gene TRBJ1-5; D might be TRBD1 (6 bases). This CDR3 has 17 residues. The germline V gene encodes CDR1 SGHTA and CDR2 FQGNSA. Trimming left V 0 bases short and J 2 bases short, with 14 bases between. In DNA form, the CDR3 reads TGTGCCAGCAGCTTAGCGAGTGGGGGCGCGGGCAATCAGCCCCAGCATTTT. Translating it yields CASSLASGGAGNQPQHF.

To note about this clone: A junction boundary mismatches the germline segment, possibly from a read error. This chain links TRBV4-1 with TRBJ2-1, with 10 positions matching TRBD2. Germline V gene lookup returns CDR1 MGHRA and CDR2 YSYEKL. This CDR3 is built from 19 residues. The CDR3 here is CVSSLISPSSGSSYNEQFF. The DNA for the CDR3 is TGCGTCAGCAGCTTAATCTCCCCCTCTAGCGGGAGTTCCTACAATGAGCAGTTCTTC.

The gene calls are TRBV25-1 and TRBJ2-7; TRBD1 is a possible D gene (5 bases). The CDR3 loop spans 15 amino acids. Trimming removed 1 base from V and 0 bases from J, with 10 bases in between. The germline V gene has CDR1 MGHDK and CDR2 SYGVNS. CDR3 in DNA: TGTGCCAGCAGTGAATCAGGGCTTAGCTCCTACGAGCAGTACTTC. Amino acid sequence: CASSESGLSSYEQYF.

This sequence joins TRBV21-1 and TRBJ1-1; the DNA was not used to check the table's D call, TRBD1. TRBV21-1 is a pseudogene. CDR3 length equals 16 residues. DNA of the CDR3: TGTGCCAGCAGCAAAGAAGCCCCAACAGGGGGCACTGAAGCTTTCTTT. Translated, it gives CASSKEAPTGGTEAFF.

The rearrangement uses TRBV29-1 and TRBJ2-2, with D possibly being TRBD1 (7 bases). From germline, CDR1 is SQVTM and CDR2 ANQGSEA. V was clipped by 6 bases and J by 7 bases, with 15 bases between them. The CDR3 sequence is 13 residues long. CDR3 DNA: TGCAGCGTCGTGGAGGGGGCGGGCGGGGAGCTGTTTTTT. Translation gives CSVVEGAGGELFF.

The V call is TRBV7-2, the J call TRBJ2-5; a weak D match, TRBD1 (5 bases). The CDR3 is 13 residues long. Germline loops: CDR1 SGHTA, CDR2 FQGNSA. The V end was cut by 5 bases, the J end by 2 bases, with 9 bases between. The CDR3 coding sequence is TGTGCCAGCAGCCTGCAGGGTCAAGAGACCCAGTACTTC. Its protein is CASSLQGQETQYF.

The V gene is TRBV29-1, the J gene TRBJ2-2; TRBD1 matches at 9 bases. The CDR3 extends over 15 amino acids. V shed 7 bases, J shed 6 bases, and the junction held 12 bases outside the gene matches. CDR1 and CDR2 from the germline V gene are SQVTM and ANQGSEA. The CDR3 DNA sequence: TGCAGCGCCGGAGGGGGACAGGGAGTCTCCGGGGAGCTGTTTTTT. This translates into CSAGGGQGVSGELFF.

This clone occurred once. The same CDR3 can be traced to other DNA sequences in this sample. The CDR3 region has the DNA TGTGCCAGTAGTATAGGACAGGCCAACTATGGCTACACCTTC. Its protein is CASSIGQANYGYTF. The chain carries TRBV19 and TRBJ1-2, with a possible D match to TRBD1 (6 bases). Germline values: CDR1 LNHDA, CDR2 SQIVND (reference sequence). Trimming left V 1 base short and J 2 bases short, with 8 bases between. The CDR3 sequence is 14 residues long.

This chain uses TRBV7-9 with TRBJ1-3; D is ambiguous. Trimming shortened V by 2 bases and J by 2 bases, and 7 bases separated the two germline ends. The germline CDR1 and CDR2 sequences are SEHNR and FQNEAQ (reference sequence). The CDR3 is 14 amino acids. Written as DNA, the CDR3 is TGTGCCAGCAGCTTACCCGGGGCTGGAAACACCATATATTTT. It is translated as CASSLPGAGNTIYF.

CDR3 amino acids: CASSRGIFAGELFF. The CDR3 region has the DNA TGTGCCAGCAGCAGGGGTATTTTCGCCGGGGAGCTGTTTTTT. The genes are TRBV14 and TRBJ2-2; TRBD1 is a possible D gene (5 bases). The germline CDR1 and CDR2 sequences are SGHDN and FVKESK. The CDR3 sequence is 14 residues long. The V gene lost 5 bases and the J gene lost 6 bases, with 13 bases spanning the gap. The whole variable domain, filled in from reference TRBV14 and TRBJ2-2, reads EAGVTQFPSHSVIEKGQTVTLRCDPISGHDNLYWYRRVMGKEIKFLLHFVKESKQDESGMPNNRFLAERTGGTYSTLKVQPAELEDSGVYFCASSRGIFAGELFFGEGSRLTVL.